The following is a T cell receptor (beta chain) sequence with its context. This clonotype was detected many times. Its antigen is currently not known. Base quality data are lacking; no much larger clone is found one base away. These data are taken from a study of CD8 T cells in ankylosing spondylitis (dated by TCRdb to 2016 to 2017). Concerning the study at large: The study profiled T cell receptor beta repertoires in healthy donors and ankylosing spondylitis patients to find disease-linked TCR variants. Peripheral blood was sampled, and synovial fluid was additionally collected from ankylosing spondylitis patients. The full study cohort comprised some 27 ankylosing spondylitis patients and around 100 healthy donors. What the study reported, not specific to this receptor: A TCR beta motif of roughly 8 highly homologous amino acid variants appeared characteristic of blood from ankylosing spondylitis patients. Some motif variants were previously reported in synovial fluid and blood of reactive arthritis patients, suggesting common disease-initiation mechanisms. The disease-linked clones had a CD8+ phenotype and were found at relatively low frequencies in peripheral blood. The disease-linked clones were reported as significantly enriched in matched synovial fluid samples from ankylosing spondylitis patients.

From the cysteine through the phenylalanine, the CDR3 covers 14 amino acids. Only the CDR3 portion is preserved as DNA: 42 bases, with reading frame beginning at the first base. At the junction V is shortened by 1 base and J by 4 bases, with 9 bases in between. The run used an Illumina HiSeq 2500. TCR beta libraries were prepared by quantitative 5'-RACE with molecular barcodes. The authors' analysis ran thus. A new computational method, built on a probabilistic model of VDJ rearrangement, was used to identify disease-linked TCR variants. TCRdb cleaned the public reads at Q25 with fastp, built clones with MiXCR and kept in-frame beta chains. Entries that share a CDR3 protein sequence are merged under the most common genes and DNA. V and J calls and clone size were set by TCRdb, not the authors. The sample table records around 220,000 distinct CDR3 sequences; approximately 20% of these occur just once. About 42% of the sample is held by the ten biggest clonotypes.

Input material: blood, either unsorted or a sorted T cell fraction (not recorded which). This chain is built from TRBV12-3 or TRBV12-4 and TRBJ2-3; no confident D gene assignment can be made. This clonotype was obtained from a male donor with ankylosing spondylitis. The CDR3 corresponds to CASSLEVYSDTQYF. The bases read TGTGCCAGCAGTTTAGAGGTTTACTCAGATACGCAGTATTTT.